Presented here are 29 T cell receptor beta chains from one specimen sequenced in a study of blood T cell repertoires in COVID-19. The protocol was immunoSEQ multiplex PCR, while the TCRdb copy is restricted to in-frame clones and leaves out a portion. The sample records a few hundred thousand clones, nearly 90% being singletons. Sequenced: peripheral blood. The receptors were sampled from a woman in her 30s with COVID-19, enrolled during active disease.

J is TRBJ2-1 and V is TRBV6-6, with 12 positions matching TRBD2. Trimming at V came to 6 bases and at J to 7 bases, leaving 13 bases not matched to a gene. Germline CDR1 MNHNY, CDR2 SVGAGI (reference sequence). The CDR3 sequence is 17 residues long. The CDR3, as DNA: TGTGCCAGCAGCCGATCCCTTACTAGCGGGGGGAATAATGAGCAGTTCTTC. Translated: CASSRSLTSGGNNEQFF.

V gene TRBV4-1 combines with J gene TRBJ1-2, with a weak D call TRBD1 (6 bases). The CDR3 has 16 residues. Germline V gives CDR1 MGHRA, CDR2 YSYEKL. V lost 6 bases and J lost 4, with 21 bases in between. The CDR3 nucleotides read TGCGCCAGCAGAAACGGGCTCGGACAGAAAAGCTATGGCTACACCTTC. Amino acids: CASRNGLGQKSYGYTF.

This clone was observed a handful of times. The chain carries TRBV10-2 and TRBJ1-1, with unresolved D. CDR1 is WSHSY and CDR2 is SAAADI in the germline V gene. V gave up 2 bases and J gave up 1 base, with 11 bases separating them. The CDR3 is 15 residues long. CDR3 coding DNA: TGCGCCAGCAGTGAGGGGTCACTAAGGAACACTGAAGCTTTCTTT. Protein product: CASSEGSLRNTEAFF.

CDR3 DNA: TGTGCCAGCAGCTTCCACGTGGGGGACTGGGACGCCTACGAGCAGTACTTC. This gives the protein CASSFHVGDWDAYEQYF. The chain joins TRBV7-8 to TRBJ2-7; possibly TRBD2 for D (6 bases). CDR3 size: 17 residues. The germline CDR1 and CDR2 sequences are SGHVS and FQNEAQ. Trimming pared 3 bases from V and 2 bases from J, leaving 20 bases between. Combining the CDR3 with reference TRBV7-8 and TRBJ2-7 gives the whole variable domain GAGVSQSPRYKVAKRGQDVALRCDPISGHVSLFWYQQALGQGPEFLTYFQNEAQLDKSGLPSDRFFAERPEGSVSTLKIQRTQQEDSAVYLCASSFHVGDWDAYEQYFGPGTRLTVT.

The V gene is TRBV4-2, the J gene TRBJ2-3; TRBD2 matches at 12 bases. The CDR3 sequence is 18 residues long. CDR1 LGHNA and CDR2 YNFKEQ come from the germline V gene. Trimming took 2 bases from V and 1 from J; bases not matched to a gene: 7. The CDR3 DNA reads TGTGCCAGCAGCCAAAGGACTAGCGGGGAATACCGCACAGATACGCAGTATTTT. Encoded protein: CASSQRTSGEYRTDTQYF.

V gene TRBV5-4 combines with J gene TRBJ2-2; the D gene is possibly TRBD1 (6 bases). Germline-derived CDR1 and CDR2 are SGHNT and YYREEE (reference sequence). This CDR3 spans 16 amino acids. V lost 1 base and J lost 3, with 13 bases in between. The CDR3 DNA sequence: TGTGCCAGCAGCTTGCATCCAGGGGCGGACACCGGGGAGCTGTTTTTT. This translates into CASSLHPGADTGELFF. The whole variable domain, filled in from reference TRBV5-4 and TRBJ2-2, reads ETGVTQSPTHLIKTRGQQVTLRCSSQSGHNTVSWYQQALGQGPQFIFQYYREEENGRGNFPPRFSGLQFPNYSSELNVNALELDDSALYLCASSLHPGADTGELFFGEGSRLTVL.

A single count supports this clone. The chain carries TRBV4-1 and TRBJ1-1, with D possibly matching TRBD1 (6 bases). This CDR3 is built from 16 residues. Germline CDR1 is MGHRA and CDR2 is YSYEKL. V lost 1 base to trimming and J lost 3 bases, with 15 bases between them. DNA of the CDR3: TGCGCCAGCAGCCAAGGCAATACAGGGCTCGACACTGAAGCTTTCTTT. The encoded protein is CASSQGNTGLDTEAFF.

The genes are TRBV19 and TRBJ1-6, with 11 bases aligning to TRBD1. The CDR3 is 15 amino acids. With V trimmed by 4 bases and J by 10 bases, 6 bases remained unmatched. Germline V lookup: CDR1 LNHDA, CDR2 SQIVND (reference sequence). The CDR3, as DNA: TGTGCCAGTAGTAAGGGACAGGGGGTAGTCTCACCCCTCCACTTT. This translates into CASSKGQGVVSPLHF.

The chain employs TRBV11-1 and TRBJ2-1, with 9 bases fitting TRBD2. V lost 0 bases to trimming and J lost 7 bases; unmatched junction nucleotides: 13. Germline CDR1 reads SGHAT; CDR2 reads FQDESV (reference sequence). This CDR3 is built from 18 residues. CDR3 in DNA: TGTGCCAGCAGCTTAGCAGGAAACTACGCGGGGGGGCAGAATGAGCAGTTCTTC. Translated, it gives CASSLAGNYAGGQNEQFF.

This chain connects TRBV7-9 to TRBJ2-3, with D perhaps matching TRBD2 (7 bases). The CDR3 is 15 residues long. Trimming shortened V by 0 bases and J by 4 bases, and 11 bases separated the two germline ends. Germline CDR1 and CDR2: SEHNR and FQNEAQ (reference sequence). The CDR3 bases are TGTGCCAGCAGCTTAGCGGCCGGGGGGCCAGATACGCAGTATTTT. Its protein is CASSLAAGGPDTQYF.

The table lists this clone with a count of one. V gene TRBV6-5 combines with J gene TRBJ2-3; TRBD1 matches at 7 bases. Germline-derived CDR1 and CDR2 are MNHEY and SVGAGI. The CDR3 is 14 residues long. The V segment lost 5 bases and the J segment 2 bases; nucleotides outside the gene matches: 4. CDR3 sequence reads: CASSTGTATDTQYF. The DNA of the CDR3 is TGTGCCAGCAGTACCGGGACAGCCACAGATACGCAGTATTTT.

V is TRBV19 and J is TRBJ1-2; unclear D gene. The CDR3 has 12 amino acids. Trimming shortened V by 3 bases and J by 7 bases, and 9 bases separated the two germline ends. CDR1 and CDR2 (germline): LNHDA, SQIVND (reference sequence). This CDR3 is CASSIFLGGYTF. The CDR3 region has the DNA TGTGCCAGTAGTATCTTCCTCGGTGGCTACACCTTC.

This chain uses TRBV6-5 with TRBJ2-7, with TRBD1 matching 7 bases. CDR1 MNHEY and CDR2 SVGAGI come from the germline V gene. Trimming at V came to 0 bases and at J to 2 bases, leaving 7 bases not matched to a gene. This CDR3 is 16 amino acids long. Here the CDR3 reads CASSYSSGQVTYEQYF. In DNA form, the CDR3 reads TGTGCCAGCAGTTACTCGTCAGGACAGGTGACCTACGAGCAGTACTTC.

The CDR3 DNA reads as TGTGCCAGCAGCCCAGGGTGGGGAAATTCACCCCTCCACTTT. Its translation is CASSPGWGNSPLHF. V usage is TRBV28 and J usage is TRBJ1-6, with a weak D call TRBD1 (5 bases). Germline V gene lookup returns CDR1 MDHEN and CDR2 SYDVKM. The CDR3 has 14 amino acids. V lost 6 bases to trimming and J lost 7 bases, with 13 bases between them.

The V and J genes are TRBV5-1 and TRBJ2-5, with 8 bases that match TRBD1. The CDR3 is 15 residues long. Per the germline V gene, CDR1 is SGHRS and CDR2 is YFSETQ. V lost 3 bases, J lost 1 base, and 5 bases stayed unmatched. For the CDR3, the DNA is TGCGCCAGCAGCTCGACAGGGGCGGGCCAAGAGACCCAGTACTTC. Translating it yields CASSSTGAGQETQYF.

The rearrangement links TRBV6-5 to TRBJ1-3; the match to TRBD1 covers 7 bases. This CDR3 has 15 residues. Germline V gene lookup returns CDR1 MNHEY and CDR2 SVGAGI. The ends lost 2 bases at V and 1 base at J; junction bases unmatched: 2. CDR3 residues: CASSYRGPSGNTIYF. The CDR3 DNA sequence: TGTGCCAGCAGTTACAGGGGGCCTTCTGGAAACACCATATATTTT.

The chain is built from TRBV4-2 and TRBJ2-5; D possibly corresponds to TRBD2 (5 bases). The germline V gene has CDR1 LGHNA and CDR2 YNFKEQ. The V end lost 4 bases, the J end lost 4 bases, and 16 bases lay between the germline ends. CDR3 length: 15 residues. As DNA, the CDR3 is TGTGCCAGCAGCCTCAGACCCCGAGAGGGAGAGACCCAGTACTTC. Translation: CASSLRPREGETQYF.

CDR3 DNA: TGTGCCAGCAGCCTACCCGCAGGGGGCCGCACTGAAGCTTTCTTT. Amino acids: CASSLPAGGRTEAFF. The rearrangement joins TRBV7-8 to TRBJ1-1, with 8 bases that match TRBD1. Germline CDR1 is SGHVS and CDR2 is FQNEAQ. The V segment lost 5 bases and the J segment 4 bases; nucleotides outside the gene matches: 9. The CDR3 runs to 15 residues. The full variable domain, rest sourced from reference TRBV7-8 and TRBJ1-1, is GAGVSQSPRYKVAKRGQDVALRCDPISGHVSLFWYQQALGQGPEFLTYFQNEAQLDKSGLPSDRFFAERPEGSVSTLKIQRTQQEDSAVYLCASSLPAGGRTEAFFGQGTRLTVV.

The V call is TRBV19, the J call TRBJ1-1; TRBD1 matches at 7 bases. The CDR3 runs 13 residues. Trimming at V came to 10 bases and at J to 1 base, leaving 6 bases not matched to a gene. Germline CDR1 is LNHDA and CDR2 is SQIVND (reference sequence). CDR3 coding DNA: TGTGCCACCGCCCACAGGGGGAACACTGAAGCTTTCTTT. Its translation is CATAHRGNTEAFF.

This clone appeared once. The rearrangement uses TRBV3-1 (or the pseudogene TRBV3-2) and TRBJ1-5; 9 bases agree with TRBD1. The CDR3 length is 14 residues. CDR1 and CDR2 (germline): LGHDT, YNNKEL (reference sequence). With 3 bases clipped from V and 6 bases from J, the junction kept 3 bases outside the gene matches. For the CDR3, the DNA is TGTGCCAGCAGCCAGCGGACAGGGGTTCAGCCCCAGCATTTT. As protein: CASSQRTGVQPQHF.

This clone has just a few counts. The CDR3 bases are TGTGCCAGCAGACCCGCTGGTGGAGGCAATTCACCCCTCCACTTT. It codes for CASRPAGGGNSPLHF. The chain recombines TRBV28 with TRBJ1-6; D unresolved. V was trimmed by 6 bases and J by 7 bases, leaving 16 bases between them. CDR3 length: 15 amino acids. Germline CDR1 and CDR2: MDHEN and SYDVKM.

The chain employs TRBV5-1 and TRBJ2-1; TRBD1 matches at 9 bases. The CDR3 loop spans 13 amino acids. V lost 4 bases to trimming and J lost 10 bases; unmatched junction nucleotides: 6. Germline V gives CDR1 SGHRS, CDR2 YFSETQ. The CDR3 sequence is CASSKWTGEEQFF. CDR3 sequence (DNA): TGCGCCAGCAGCAAATGGACAGGGGAAGAGCAGTTCTTC.

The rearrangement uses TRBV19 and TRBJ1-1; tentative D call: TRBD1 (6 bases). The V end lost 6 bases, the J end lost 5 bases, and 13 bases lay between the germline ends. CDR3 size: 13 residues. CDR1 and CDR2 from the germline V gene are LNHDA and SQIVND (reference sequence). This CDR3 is CASRRGARTEAFF. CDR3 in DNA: TGTGCCAGTAGGCGGGGGGCGCGGACTGAAGCTTTCTTT.

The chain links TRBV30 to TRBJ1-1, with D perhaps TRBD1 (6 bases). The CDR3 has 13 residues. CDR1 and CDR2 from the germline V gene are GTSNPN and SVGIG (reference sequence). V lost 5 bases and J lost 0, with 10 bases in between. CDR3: CAWRDNLNTEAFF. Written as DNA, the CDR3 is TGTGCCTGGCGGGACAACTTGAACACTGAAGCTTTCTTT.

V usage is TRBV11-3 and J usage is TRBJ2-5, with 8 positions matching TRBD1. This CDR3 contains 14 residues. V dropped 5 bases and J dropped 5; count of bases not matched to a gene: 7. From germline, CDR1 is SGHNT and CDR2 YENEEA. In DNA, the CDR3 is TGTGCCAGCAGCACAGGACAGGGCGCGGAGACCCAGTACTTC. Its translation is CASSTGQGAETQYF.

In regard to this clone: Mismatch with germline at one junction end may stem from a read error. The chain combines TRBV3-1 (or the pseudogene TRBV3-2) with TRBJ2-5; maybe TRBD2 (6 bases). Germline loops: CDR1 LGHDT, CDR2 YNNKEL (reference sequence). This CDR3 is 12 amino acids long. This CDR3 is CASSQTSWPRDF. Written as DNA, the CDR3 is TGTGCCAGCAGCCAAACTAGCTGGCCCAGGGACTTC.

The CDR3 is CASSWAGGSNQPQHF. The CDR3 nucleotides are TGTGCCAGCAGCTGGGCGGGGGGAAGCAATCAGCCCCAGCATTTT. The V gene is TRBV5-6, the J gene TRBJ1-5; maybe TRBD1 (5 bases). CDR1 SGHDT and CDR2 YYEEEE come from the germline V gene. V lost 3 bases, J lost 1 base, and 11 bases lay in between. The CDR3 runs 15 residues.

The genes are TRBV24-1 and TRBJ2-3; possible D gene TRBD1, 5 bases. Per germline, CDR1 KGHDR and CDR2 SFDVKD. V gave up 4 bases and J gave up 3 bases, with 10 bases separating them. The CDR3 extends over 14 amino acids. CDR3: CATSEATATDTQYF. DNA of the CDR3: TGTGCCACCAGTGAGGCGACAGCAACAGATACGCAGTATTTT.

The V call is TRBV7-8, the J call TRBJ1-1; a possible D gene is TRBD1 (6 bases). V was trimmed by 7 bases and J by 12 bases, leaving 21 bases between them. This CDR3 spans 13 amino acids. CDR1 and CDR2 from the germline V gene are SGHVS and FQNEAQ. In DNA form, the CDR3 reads TGTGCCAGCATGGGGGAGGGGGGCCAGACAACTTTCTTT. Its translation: CASMGEGGQTTFF.